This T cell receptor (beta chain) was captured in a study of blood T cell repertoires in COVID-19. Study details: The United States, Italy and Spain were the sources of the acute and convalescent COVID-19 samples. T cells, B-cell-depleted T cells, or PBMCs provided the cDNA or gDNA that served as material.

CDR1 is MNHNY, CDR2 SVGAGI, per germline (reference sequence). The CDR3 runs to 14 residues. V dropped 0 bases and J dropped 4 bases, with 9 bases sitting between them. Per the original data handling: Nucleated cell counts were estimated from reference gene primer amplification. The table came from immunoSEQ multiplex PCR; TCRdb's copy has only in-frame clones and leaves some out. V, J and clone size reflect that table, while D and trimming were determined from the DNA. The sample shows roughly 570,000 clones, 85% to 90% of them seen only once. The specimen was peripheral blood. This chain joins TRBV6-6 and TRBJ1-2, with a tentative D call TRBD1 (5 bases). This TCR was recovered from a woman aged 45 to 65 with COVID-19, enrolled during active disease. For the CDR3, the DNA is TGTGCCAGCAGTTACTCGGAGGGGAGCTATGGCTACACCTTC. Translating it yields CASSYSEGSYGYTF.